This T cell receptor (beta chain) was found in a study of radiation and T cells in renal cell carcinoma. This CDR3 region has 14 residues. Germline V CDR1 and CDR2: SEHNR, FQNEAQ (reference sequence). V dropped 5 bases and J dropped 2 bases, with 10 bases sitting between them. Clones were sequenced by immunoSEQ multiplex PCR, and TCRdb holds only the in-frame ones, with some missing. The sample lists 150,000 to 180,000 clones; approximately 90% were seen once. This clone was recorded once. Time point here: blood 2 weeks post-SBRT. Treatment reported: 15 Gy SBRT to primary tumor, nephrectomy 4 weeks later. Radiation-treated patients gave blood at baseline, week 2 and week 4.

This receptor was identified in a woman between 50 and 59 years old with renal cell carcinoma. The chain combines TRBV7-9 with TRBJ2-1; D is ambiguous. Material: blood, obtained from a patient whose treatment included radiotherapy and nephrectomy. In nucleotides, the CDR3 is TGTGCCAGCAGCCAACAATCGACCTACAATGAGCAGTTCTTC. This codes for CASSQQSTYNEQFF.